A selection of T cell receptor beta chains follows, all from one sample in a study of post-analysis software for immune sequencing data. One entry per CDR3 protein, called by TCRdb with MiXCR from the PCR reads. Among hundreds of thousands of distinct CDR3 sequences, 55% to 60% were seen once, and the ten largest hold approximately 10%. Material: blood. The receptor set was obtained from a girl under 10 years old with multiple sclerosis. CDR3s include the opening cysteine and the closing phenylalanine or tryptophan. The order of the fields is D gene, J gene, clone size, V gene, CDR3 DNA, CDR3 protein. The D gene is left open where the match is weak. For some rows the clone size is stated as once, few or many, or as a class when expanded; others skip it.

D: -
J: TRBJ2-7
size: -
V: TRBV7-3
DNA: TGTGCCAGCAGCCTGATTAGGGGGAACGAGCAGTACTTC
CDR3: CASSLIRGNEQYF

D: -
J: TRBJ1-2
size: -
V: TRBV19
DNA: TGTGCCAGTAGATTCCGTTTGAGGGACTATGGCTACACCTTC
CDR3: CASRFRLRDYGYTF

D: TRBD1
J: TRBJ2-4
size: -
V: TRBV14
DNA: TGTGCCAGCAGCCACAGACAGGGGGGGAACATTCAGTACTTC
CDR3: CASSHRQGGNIQYF

D: -
J: TRBJ2-6
size: -
V: TRBV5-8
DNA: TGTGCCAGCAGCTTGACAGCGCCTGGGGGGGCCAACGTCCTGACTTTC
CDR3: CASSLTAPGGANVLTF

D: -
J: TRBJ1-2
size: few
V: TRBV9
DNA: TGTGCCAGCAGCGCGACTCCTGGACAGCCCCCTGGAGAAGGCTACACCTTC
CDR3: CASSATPGQPPGEGYTF

D: TRBD2
J: TRBJ2-7
size: -
V: TRBV20-1
DNA: TGCAGTGCTAGAGCTAGCGGCGCATCCTACGAGCAGTACTTC
CDR3: CSARASGASYEQYF

D: -
J: TRBJ2-4
size: -
V: TRBV7-2
DNA: TGTGCCAGCAGCCAGGCTAGTTCGCCATCCATTCAGTACTTC
CDR3: CASSQASSPSIQYF

D: -
J: TRBJ1-6
size: -
V: TRBV7-3
DNA: TGTGCCAGCAGCTCCCCGAGAGGGAGCGACTATAATTCACCCCTCCACTTT
CDR3: CASSSPRGSDYNSPLHF

D: TRBD2
J: TRBJ2-5
size: -
V: TRBV13
DNA: TGTGCCAGCAGCGAGACGATCGGACTAGCGGGGCAAGAGACCCAGTACTTC
CDR3: CASSETIGLAGQETQYF

D: -
J: TRBJ1-2
size: -
V: TRBV5-1
DNA: TGCGCCAGCAGCGGACCCCCATACAGGGAATACACCTTC
CDR3: CASSGPPYREYTF

D: -
J: TRBJ1-1
size: -
V: TRBV7-3
DNA: TGTGCCAGCAGACCAAGGGAGGGCTATGGCACTGAAGCTTTCTTT
CDR3: CASRPREGYGTEAFF

D: -
J: TRBJ2-1
size: few
V: TRBV7-9
DNA: TGTGCCAGCAGCTTAGGGAACAATGAGCAGTTCTTC
CDR3: CASSLGNNEQFF

D: -
J: TRBJ2-3
size: -
V: TRBV7-2
DNA: TGTGCCAGCAGCCCCCGGACGGCCAGCACAGATGCGCAGTATTTT
CDR3: CASSPRTASTDAQYF

D: -
J: TRBJ2-1
size: -
V: TRBV6-6
DNA: TGTGCCAGCAGTTACTCGATGGCGCAGGGCGTTGGGAGTGAGCAGTTCTTC
CDR3: CASSYSMAQGVGSEQFF

D: TRBD1
J: TRBJ2-1
size: few
V: TRBV7-2
DNA: TGTGCCAGCAGCTTGGACAGGGGATCCGGTAGGGAGCAGTTCTTC
CDR3: CASSLDRGSGREQFF

D: -
J: TRBJ1-2
size: once
V: TRBV20-1
DNA: TGCAGTGCTAGAGTGCTGGGGGCCCACTGTGGCTACACCTTC
CDR3: CSARVLGAHCGYTF

D: -
J: TRBJ1-4
size: -
V: TRBV10-3
DNA: TGTGCCATCAGCCGTCAGGGGACTAATGAAAAACTGTTTTTT
CDR3: CAISRQGTNEKLFF

D: -
J: TRBJ2-1
size: -
V: TRBV5-1
DNA: TGCGCCAGCAGCTTGTGGCTTTCACCGAACAATGAGCAGTTCTTC
CDR3: CASSLWLSPNNEQFF

D: TRBD1
J: TRBJ2-7
size: -
V: TRBV20-1
DNA: TGCAGTGCTATCGAGGACAGGGCAACCTCCTACGAGCAGTACTTC
CDR3: CSAIEDRATSYEQYF

D: -
J: TRBJ2-6
size: -
V: TRBV7-8
DNA: TGTGCCAGCAGCCCCACGGGAGGGGCCAACGTCCTGACTTTC
CDR3: CASSPTGGANVLTF

D: TRBD2
J: TRBJ2-1
size: -
V: TRBV18
DNA: TGTGCCAGCTCACTGATAGCGGGGCTATACAATGAGCAGTTCTTC
CDR3: CASSLIAGLYNEQFF

D: TRBD2
J: TRBJ2-1
size: -
V: TRBV7-2
DNA: TGTGCCAGCAGCTCAAGGGGCCTAGCGGGAAGCAATGAGCAGTTCTTC
CDR3: CASSSRGLAGSNEQFF

D: TRBD2
J: TRBJ2-5
size: -
V: TRBV19
DNA: TGTGCCAGTAAAAGGGGCAGCGGGAGCTACAATGAGCAGTACTTC
CDR3: CASKRGSGSYNEQYF

D: -
J: TRBJ2-5
size: -
V: TRBV27
DNA: TGTGCCAGCAGTTTGTCATACAGGGTGACCCAGTACTTC
CDR3: CASSLSYRVTQYF

D: -
J: TRBJ2-7
size: -
V: TRBV30
DNA: TGTGCCTCCGGCGGGGATGCCTACGAGCAGTACTTC
CDR3: CASGGDAYEQYF

D: -
J: TRBJ2-1
size: -
V: TRBV27
DNA: TGTGCCAGCAGTTATTCCGGGACATACTACAATGAGCAGTTCTTC
CDR3: CASSYSGTYYNEQFF

D: -
J: TRBJ1-2
size: -
V: TRBV20-1
DNA: TGCAGTGCTACTAGGGGGAACGGCTACACCTTC
CDR3: CSATRGNGYTF

D: TRBD2
J: TRBJ2-5
size: few
V: TRBV12-3/TRBV12-4
DNA: TGTGCCAGCAGTCCATTCGGGGGGCAAGAGACCCAGTACTTC
CDR3: CASSPFGGQETQYF

D: TRBD1
J: TRBJ2-5
size: once
V: TRBV9
DNA: TGTGCCAGCAACCCTACCGGGACAGGCATCCCAGAGACCCAGTACTTC
CDR3: CASNPTGTGIPETQYF

D: TRBD2
J: TRBJ2-4
size: -
V: TRBV7-6
DNA: TGTGCCAGCAGCTTAGCGCTAGCGGGAGGGCATGCCAAAAACATTCAGTACTTC
CDR3: CASSLALAGGHAKNIQYF

D: -
J: TRBJ2-3
size: once
V: TRBV27
DNA: TGTGCCAGCAGTTTAGGACAGGGAGGGAATACGCAGTATTTT
CDR3: CASSLGQGGNTQYF

D: -
J: TRBJ2-1
size: few
V: TRBV2
DNA: TGTGCCAGCGACACCGCCTTCGGTGAGCAGTTCTTC
CDR3: CASDTAFGEQFF

D: -
J: TRBJ2-1
size: -
V: TRBV5-1
DNA: TGCGCCAGCAGCTTGGAGGGAGGGGGCAATGAGCAGTTCTTC
CDR3: CASSLEGGGNEQFF

D: -
J: TRBJ2-1
size: few
V: TRBV11-3
DNA: TGTGCCAGCAGCTTAGATCGCCTAGCCCCGTACAATGAGCAGTTCTTC
CDR3: CASSLDRLAPYNEQFF

D: TRBD2
J: TRBJ2-7
size: -
V: TRBV20-1
DNA: TGCAGTGCCTACGGACTAGCGGGAGGGAACTACGAGCAGTACTTC
CDR3: CSAYGLAGGNYEQYF

D: TRBD1
J: TRBJ1-1
size: -
V: TRBV6-5
DNA: TGTGCCAGCAGTTACAGCACGGGACAGGGGAACACTGAAGCTTTCTTT
CDR3: CASSYSTGQGNTEAFF

D: TRBD2
J: TRBJ2-3
size: many
V: TRBV9
DNA: TGTGCCAGCAGCGTAGCGATTAGCGGGACCTCAGATACGCAGTATTTT
CDR3: CASSVAISGTSDTQYF